The T cell receptor beta chain under discussion was sequenced for a study of cytomegalovirus exposure and HLA in healthy donors. This clone has only one observation. The ends were cut back, 1 base at V and 6 bases at J, with 13 bases in the middle. The germline gives CDR1 SGHVS, CDR2 FNYEAQ. The CDR3 is made up of 15 amino acids. The PCR made use of 60 Vbeta and 13 Jbeta primers. This table comes from immunoSEQ multiplex PCR, and its TCRdb copy is limited to in-frame clones, with some not included. There are some 220,000 clones in the sample; 82% occur only once, and approximately 0.62% lies in the top ten.

The TCR sequence derives from a woman aged 40 to 50 in good health and CMV-seronegative. The chain carries TRBV7-6 and TRBJ1-5; a weak D match, TRBD1 (6 bases). The sample consisted of PBMCs. CDR3 nucleotides: TGTGCCAGCAGCTTAGACCGGGGGGCAGGTCAGCCCCAGCATTTT. Translating gives CASSLDRGAGQPQHF.